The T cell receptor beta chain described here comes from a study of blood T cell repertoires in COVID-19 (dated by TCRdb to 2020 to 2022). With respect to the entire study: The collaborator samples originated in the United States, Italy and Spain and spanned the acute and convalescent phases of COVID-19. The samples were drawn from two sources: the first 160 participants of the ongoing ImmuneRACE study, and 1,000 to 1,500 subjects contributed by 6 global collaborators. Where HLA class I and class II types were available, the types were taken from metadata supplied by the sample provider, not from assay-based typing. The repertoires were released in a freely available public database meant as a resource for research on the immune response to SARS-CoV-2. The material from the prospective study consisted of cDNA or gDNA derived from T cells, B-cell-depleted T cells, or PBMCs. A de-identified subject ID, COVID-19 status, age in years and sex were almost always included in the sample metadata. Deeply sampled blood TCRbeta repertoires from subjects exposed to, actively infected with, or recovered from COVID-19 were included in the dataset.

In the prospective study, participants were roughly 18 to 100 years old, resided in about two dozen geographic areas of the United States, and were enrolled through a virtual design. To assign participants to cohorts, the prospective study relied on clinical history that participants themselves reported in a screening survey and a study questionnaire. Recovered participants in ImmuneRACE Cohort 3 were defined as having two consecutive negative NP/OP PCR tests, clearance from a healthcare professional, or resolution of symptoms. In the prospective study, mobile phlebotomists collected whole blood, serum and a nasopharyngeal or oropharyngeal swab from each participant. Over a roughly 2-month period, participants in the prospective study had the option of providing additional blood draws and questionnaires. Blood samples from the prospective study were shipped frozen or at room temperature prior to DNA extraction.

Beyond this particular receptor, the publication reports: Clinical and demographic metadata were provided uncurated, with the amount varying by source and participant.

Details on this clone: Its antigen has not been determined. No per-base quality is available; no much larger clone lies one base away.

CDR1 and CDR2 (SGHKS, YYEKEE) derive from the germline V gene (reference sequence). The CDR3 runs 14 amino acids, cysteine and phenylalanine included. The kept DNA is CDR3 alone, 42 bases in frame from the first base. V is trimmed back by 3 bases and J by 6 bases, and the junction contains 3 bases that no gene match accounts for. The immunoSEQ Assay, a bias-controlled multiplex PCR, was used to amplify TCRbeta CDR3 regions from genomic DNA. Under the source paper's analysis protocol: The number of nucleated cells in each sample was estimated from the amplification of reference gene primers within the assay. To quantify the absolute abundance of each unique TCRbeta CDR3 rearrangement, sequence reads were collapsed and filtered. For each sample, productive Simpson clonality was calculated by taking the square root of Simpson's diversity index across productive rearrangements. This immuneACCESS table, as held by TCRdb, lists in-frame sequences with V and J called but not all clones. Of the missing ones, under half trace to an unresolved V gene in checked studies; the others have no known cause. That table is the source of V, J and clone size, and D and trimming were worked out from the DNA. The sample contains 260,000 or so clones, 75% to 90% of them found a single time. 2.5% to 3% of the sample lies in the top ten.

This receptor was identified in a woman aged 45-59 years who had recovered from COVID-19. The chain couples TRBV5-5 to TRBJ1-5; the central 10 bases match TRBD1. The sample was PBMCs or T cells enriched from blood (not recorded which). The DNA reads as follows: TGTGCCAGCAGCTCCGGACAGGGGGGTCAGCCCCAGCATTTT. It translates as CASSSGQGGQPQHF.